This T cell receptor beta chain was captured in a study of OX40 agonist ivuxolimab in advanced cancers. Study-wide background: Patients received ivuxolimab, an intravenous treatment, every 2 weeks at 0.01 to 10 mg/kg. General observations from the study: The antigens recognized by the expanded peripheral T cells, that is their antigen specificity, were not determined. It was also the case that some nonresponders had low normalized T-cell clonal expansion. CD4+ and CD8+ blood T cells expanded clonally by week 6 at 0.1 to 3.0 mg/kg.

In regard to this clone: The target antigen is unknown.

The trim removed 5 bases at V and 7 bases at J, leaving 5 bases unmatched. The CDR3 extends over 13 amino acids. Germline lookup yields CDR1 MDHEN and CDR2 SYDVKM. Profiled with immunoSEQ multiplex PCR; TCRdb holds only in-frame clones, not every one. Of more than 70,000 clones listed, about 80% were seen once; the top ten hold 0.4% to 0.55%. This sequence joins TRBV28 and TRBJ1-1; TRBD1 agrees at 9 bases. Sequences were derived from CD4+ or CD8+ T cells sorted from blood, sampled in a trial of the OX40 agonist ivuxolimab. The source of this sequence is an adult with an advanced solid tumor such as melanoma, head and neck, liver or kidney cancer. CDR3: CASSGQGRGEAFF. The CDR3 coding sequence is TGTGCCAGCAGTGGACAGGGGCGAGGTGAAGCTTTCTTT.